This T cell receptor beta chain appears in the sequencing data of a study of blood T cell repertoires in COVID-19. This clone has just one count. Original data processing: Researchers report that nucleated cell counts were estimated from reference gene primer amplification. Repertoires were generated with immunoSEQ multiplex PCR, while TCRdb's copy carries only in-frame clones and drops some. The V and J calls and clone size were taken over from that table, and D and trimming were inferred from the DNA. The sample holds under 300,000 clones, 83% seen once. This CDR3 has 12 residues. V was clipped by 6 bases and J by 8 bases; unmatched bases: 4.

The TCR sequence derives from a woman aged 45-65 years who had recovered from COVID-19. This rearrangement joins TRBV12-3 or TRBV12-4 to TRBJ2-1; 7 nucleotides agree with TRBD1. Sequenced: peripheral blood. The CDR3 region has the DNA TGTGCCAGCAGCCCGACAGGGTATGAGCAGTTCTTC. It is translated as CASSPTGYEQFF.